The rows below give T cell receptor beta chains drawn from one sample of a study of technical replicates of blood from a handful of donors. The repertoire was sequenced with immunoSEQ multiplex PCR; TCRdb's copy has only in-frame clones and lacks some. The sample lists some 77,000 clones, 80% to 95% occurring once. Sequencing was performed on T cells isolated from PBMCs. Receptors originate from a human donor in good health. Both conserved end residues are part of each CDR3. A D gene is named only where the DNA matches it firmly. A row's size may be missing; if present it is once, few, many or a size class.

j_call v_call d_call clone_size cdr3_nt cdr3_aa
TRBJ2-3 TRBV5-1 TRBD2 - TGCGCCAGCAGCTTGGCCACGGGAGGGACAGATACGCAGTATTTT CASSLATGGTDTQYF
TRBJ1-1 TRBV30 - - TGTGCCTGGACGGGGGTCATGAACACTGAAGCTTTCTTT CAWTGVMNTEAFF
TRBJ2-7 TRBV7-3 TRBD1 - TGTGCCAGCAGCTTATGGACAGGGCCGTACGAGCAGTACTTC CASSLWTGPYEQYF
TRBJ2-1 TRBV7-3 TRBD2 - TGTGCCAGCAGCCTCCTAGCGGGAGGGCCAAATGAGCAGTTCTTC CASSLLAGGPNEQFF
TRBJ2-3 TRBV6-5 TRBD2 - TGTGCCAGCAGGATAGCGGGAGGGATAGATACGCAGTATTTT CASRIAGGIDTQYF
TRBJ2-2 TRBV6-5 - - TGTGCCAGCAGTTACCCAGGGGACACTACCGGGGAGCTGTTTTTT CASSYPGDTTGELFF
TRBJ2-1 TRBV29-1 TRBD1 - TGCAGCGTATACCCACAGGGGTACAATGAGCAGTTCTTC CSVYPQGYNEQFF
TRBJ1-3 TRBV4-2 - few TGTGCCAGCAGTCGCCCTGGCGGATCTGGAAACACCATATATTTT CASSRPGGSGNTIYF
TRBJ2-1 TRBV30 TRBD2 - TGTGCCTGGAGTGTCGGACTAGCGGGAATTAGGAATGAGCAGTTCTTC CAWSVGLAGIRNEQFF
TRBJ1-1 TRBV28 - - TGTGCCAGCAGTTCAAATCCTGGGACCGCGCGGGGGACTGAAGCTTTCTTT CASSSNPGTARGTEAFF
TRBJ2-1 TRBV4-3 - - TGCGCCAGCAGCCGGGATCGGGGGAACCACTTCTCCTACAATGAGCAGTTCTTC CASSRDRGNHFSYNEQFF
TRBJ2-5 TRBV25-1 - - TGTGCCAGCAGTGGGAGTAACCAAGAGACCCAGTACTTC CASSGSNQETQYF
TRBJ2-1 TRBV21-1 - - TGTGCCAGCAGCAAAAGGGGGAGGGATTACAATGAGCAGTTCTTC CASSKRGRDYNEQFF
TRBJ2-7 TRBV29-1 - - TGCAGCGTTGAAGGGGGACTGGAAGCCTACGAGCAGTACTTC CSVEGGLEAYEQYF
TRBJ1-6 TRBV5-1 - - TGCGCCAGCAGCCGAGGTTGGCGTTCACCCCTCCACTTT CASSRGWRSPLHF
TRBJ2-3 TRBV5-1 TRBD2 - TGCGCCAGCAGCTTGGGACTAGCGGGAACTAGATCCAGCACAGATACGCAGTATTTT CASSLGLAGTRSSTDTQYF
TRBJ2-7 TRBV27 TRBD2 - TGTGCCAGCAGTTCGGGACTAGTGGAATACGAGCAGTACTTC CASSSGLVEYEQYF
TRBJ2-1 TRBV2 - - TGTGCCAGCAGTGCTGGGCGGGACTCCTACAATGAGCAGTTCTTC CASSAGRDSYNEQFF
TRBJ1-1 TRBV5-8 - - TGTGCCAGCAGCAAGCCAGGGGCACTCACTGAAGCTTTCTTT CASSKPGALTEAFF
TRBJ1-5 TRBV19 - - TGTGCCAGTACTGACAATCATCAGCCCCAGCATTTT CASTDNHQPQHF
TRBJ2-7 TRBV27 - - TGTGCCAGCAGTTTAGTCGGGACAACCTACGAGCAGTACTTC CASSLVGTTYEQYF
TRBJ2-7 TRBV7-4 TRBD2 - TGTGCCAGCAGCATATGGACTAGCGGGAGACTTAGGCCGCACTACGAGCAGTACTTC CASSIWTSGRLRPHYEQYF
TRBJ1-1 TRBV9 - - TGTGCCAGCAGCCCTATCTTATACAACACTGAAGCTTTCTTT CASSPILYNTEAFF
TRBJ2-5 TRBV2 TRBD2 - TGTGCCAGCAGTGGGGGGGGAGGGCAAGAGACCCAGTACTTC CASSGGGGQETQYF
TRBJ2-7 TRBV10-3 TRBD2 - TGTGCCATCAGTGAACTAGCGGGAGCAAGGTCCTACGAGCAGTACTTC CAISELAGARSYEQYF
TRBJ2-2 TRBV7-7 - - TGTGCTAGCAGCTTAGACAATCCCACCGGGGAGCTGTTTTTT CASSLDNPTGELFF
TRBJ2-7 TRBV6-1 - - TGTGCCAGCAGTGTCCTCAGGGAGGATCCCTTCGAGCAGTACTTC CASSVLREDPFEQYF
TRBJ2-3 TRBV27 - - TGTGCCAGCAAGGGCAGGGGCTCAGATACGCAGTATTTT CASKGRGSDTQYF
TRBJ2-1 TRBV4-3 - - TGCGCCAGCAGCCAAGAGTTCCAGTTCTCCTACAATGAGCAGTTCTTC CASSQEFQFSYNEQFF
TRBJ2-1 TRBV4-1 - - TGCGCCAGCAGCCATGAGCCCAATGAGCAGTTCTTC CASSHEPNEQFF
TRBJ2-5 TRBV5-1 - - TGCGCCAGCAGCTCGCTAGAAAAAGAGACCCAGTACTTC CASSSLEKETQYF
TRBJ1-1 TRBV6-1 - - TGTGCCAGCAGGACTACAGCCTTCGGCACTGAAGCTTTCTTT CASRTTAFGTEAFF
TRBJ2-7 TRBV7-9 - - TGTGCTATAGAGGCTTCTGAGCTCTGGAACGAGCAGTACTTC CAIEASELWNEQYF